These 26 T cell receptor beta chains were all obtained from the same sample, sequenced in a study of PD-1 blockade in classical Hodgkin lymphoma. Relapse was seen in all patients after autologous stem cell transplantation, and brentuximab vedotin exposure was variable. Profiling relied on immunoSEQ multiplex PCR, and the TCRdb table lists in-frame clones only, not all of them. The sample contains about 46,000 clones, about three quarters of which appear only once. The starting material was peripheral blood mononuclear cells (PBMCs), obtained at baseline. The receptors come from a human donor with classical Hodgkin lymphoma.

The V and J genes are TRBV9 and TRBJ2-2; TRBD1 matches 8 bases. The CDR3 extends over 15 amino acids. The trim removed 7 bases at V and 1 base at J, leaving 6 bases unmatched. The germline gives CDR1 SGDLS, CDR2 YYNGEE. The CDR3 DNA reads as TGTGCCAGCGGCCCGGGACAGGTGAACACCGGGGAGCTGTTTTTT. The encoded protein is CASGPGQVNTGELFF. Looking up the rest from reference TRBV9 and TRBJ2-2 gives the full variable domain: DSGVTQTPKHLITATGQRVTLRCSPRSGDLSVYWYQQSLDQGLQFLIQYYNGEERAKGNILERFSAQQFPDLHSELNLSSLELGDSALYFCASGPGQVNTGELFFGEGSRLTVL.

This clone was seen a single time. The V call is TRBV27, the J call TRBJ1-1, with D possibly TRBD1 on 5 matching bases. The V end was cut by 4 bases, the J end by 4 bases, with 10 bases between. The germline V gene encodes CDR1 MNHEY and CDR2 SMNVEV (reference sequence). This CDR3 region has 13 residues. CDR3 DNA: TGTGCCAGCAGTTCCACAGGAGGCACTGAAGCTTTCTTT. Its translation: CASSSTGGTEAFF.

The V and J genes are TRBV29-1 and TRBJ1-1; D may be TRBD1 (5 bases). CDR3 length: 10 amino acids. CDR1 is SQVTM, CDR2 ANQGSEA, per germline. V was clipped by 6 bases and J by 5 bases, with 7 bases between them. CDR3 nucleotides: TGCAGCGTAGGGGAGACTGAAGCTTTCTTT. It codes for CSVGETEAFF.

V and J are TRBV5-6 and TRBJ2-2; the D is unclear. Germline V lookup: CDR1 SGHDT, CDR2 YYEEEE. This CDR3 contains 14 residues. V lost 1 base to trimming and J lost 1 base, with 5 bases between them. The CDR3 here is CASSLTLNTGELFF. The CDR3 DNA follows: TGTGCCAGCAGCTTGACACTGAACACCGGGGAGCTGTTTTTT.

This clone occurred once. The CDR3 nucleotides are TGCGCCAGCAGCCCGTTGGGACTACCACAAGAGACCCAGTACTTC. Its translation is CASSPLGLPQETQYF. J is TRBJ2-5 and V is TRBV4-1; 7 nucleotides agree with TRBD2. Losses at the gene ends were 4 bases for V and 2 bases for J; bases not matched to a gene: 7. The length of the CDR3 is 15 residues. From germline, CDR1 is MGHRA and CDR2 YSYEKL.

CDR3 sequence (DNA): TGTGCCAGCAGCGCCACCGGGACGCCTTACGAGCAGTACTTC. It specifies CASSATGTPYEQYF. This chain links TRBV9 with TRBJ2-7, with D perhaps being TRBD1 or TRBD2 (5 bases each). V was clipped by 3 bases and J by 4 bases, with 14 bases between them. Germline V gene sequence: CDR1 SGDLS, CDR2 YYNGEE. This CDR3 contains 14 residues.

The V call is TRBV10-2, the J call TRBJ2-1; D is unresolved. V gave up 4 bases and J gave up 8 bases, with 9 bases separating them. Germline loops: CDR1 WSHSY, CDR2 SAAADI. The CDR3 is 12 residues long. The chain's CDR3 is CASSGTMDEQFF. The CDR3 nucleotides are TGCGCCAGCAGTGGCACTATGGATGAGCAGTTCTTC.

The V and J genes are TRBV6-5 and TRBJ1-4; possibly TRBD1 for D (5 bases). Trimming pared 2 bases from V and 2 bases from J, leaving 6 bases between. Germline-derived CDR1 and CDR2 are MNHEY and SVGAGI. The CDR3 spans 14 residues. The CDR3 DNA follows: TGTGCCAGCAGTTACGGGGGGACTAATGAAAAACTGTTTTTT. It specifies CASSYGGTNEKLFF.

This clone came up a few times. V and J are TRBV19 and TRBJ1-2, with 7 nucleotides matching TRBD1. Trimming took 4 bases from V and 6 from J; bases not matched to a gene: 17. This CDR3 has 17 residues. CDR1 is LNHDA, CDR2 SQIVND, per germline (reference sequence). Written as DNA, the CDR3 is TGTGCCAGTAGTACCCTACGAAACAGGGGCCCCGTCGATGGCTACACCTTC. Its translation is CASSTLRNRGPVDGYTF.

The rearrangement links TRBV6-1 to TRBJ2-5; tentative D call: TRBD1 (6 bases). Trimming removed 8 bases at V and 5 bases at J, with 12 bases between. Germline lookup yields CDR1 MNHNS and CDR2 SASEGT. The CDR3 has 12 residues. DNA of the CDR3: TGTGCCAGCCGACAGGTAGTGGAGACCCAGTACTTC. Protein product: CASRQVVETQYF.

This clone has just one count. This chain links TRBV7-2 with TRBJ1-1; D might be TRBD1 (5 bases). V was cut by 7 bases and J by 2 bases, with 23 bases left in between. The germline V gene has CDR1 SGHTA and CDR2 FQGNSA. This CDR3 has 17 amino acids. CDR3 DNA sequence: TGTGCCAGCACCCTCCGTCGGCGGGGCCGATTAAACACTGAAGCTTTCTTT. Amino acids: CASTLRRRGRLNTEAFF.

The gene calls are TRBV9 and TRBJ2-7; weak D call: TRBD1 (5 bases). The CDR3 has 11 amino acids. Germline V gene sequence: CDR1 SGDLS, CDR2 YYNGEE. V lost 7 bases, J lost 3 bases, and 8 bases lay in between. CDR3 amino acids: CASGRDYEQYF. The CDR3, as DNA: TGTGCCAGCGGCAGGGACTACGAGCAGTACTTC. Full variable domain (missing parts from reference TRBV9 and TRBJ2-7): DSGVTQTPKHLITATGQRVTLRCSPRSGDLSVYWYQQSLDQGLQFLIQYYNGEERAKGNILERFSAQQFPDLHSELNLSSLELGDSALYFCASGRDYEQYFGPGTRLTVT.

The rearrangement joins TRBV7-3 to TRBJ1-1, with D perhaps TRBD1 (6 bases). The CDR3 extends over 14 amino acids. V lost 5 bases and J 0 bases, leaving 10 bases between the germline ends. Germline assignment: CDR1 SGHTA and CDR2 FQGTGA. CDR3 region: CASSLGQMNTEAFF. CDR3 DNA: TGTGCCAGCAGCCTTGGACAGATGAACACTGAAGCTTTCTTT.

This chain connects TRBV5-1 to TRBJ1-3; TRBD1 matches 8 bases. CDR3 length: 15 amino acids. J lost 4 bases, V lost 3 bases, and 6 bases had no gene match. Germline V CDR1 and CDR2: SGHRS, YFSETQ. DNA for the CDR3: TGCGCCAGCAGCTGGCAGGGGGCAAAAGGAAACACCATATATTTT. This sequence encodes CASSWQGAKGNTIYF. Full variable domain (rest looked up from reference TRBV5-1 and TRBJ1-3): KAGVTQTPRYLIKTRGQQVTLSCSPISGHRSVSWYQQTPGQGLQFLFEYFSETQRNKGNFPGRFSGRQFSNSRSEMNVSTLELGDSALYLCASSWQGAKGNTIYFGEGSWLTVV.

J is TRBJ1-3 and V is TRBV5-4, with TRBD1 as a possible D gene (5 bases). Germline V CDR1 and CDR2: SGHNT, YYREEE (reference sequence). The CDR3 loop spans 14 amino acids. Trimming left V 4 bases short and J 2 bases short, with 10 bases between. CDR3 nucleotide sequence: TGTGCCAGCAGCGTAACAGGAACTGGAAACACCATATATTTT. Residues: CASSVTGTGNTIYF.

V is TRBV30 and J is TRBJ2-3; D not certain. Looked up from germline, CDR1 is GTSNPN and CDR2 is SVGIG (reference sequence). The CDR3 consists of 12 residues. The V and J ends lost 2 bases and 6 bases respectively, with 9 bases between them. The CDR3 is CAWSMSRDTQYF. The DNA of the CDR3 is TGTGCCTGGAGTATGAGTAGGGATACGCAGTATTTT.

V is TRBV11-2 and J is TRBJ2-1; the D is unclear. The CDR3 is 15 amino acids. Germline-derived CDR1 and CDR2 are SGHAT and FQNNGV. Trimming left V 2 bases short and J 2 bases short, with 10 bases between. Here the CDR3 reads CASSLFPEPYNEQFF. The CDR3 DNA reads TGTGCCAGCAGCTTATTCCCAGAACCCTACAATGAGCAGTTCTTC. The full variable domain, in which reference TRBV11-2 and TRBJ2-1 provide the parts outside the CDR3, is EAGVAQSPRYKIIEKRQSVAFWCNPISGHATLYWYQQILGQGPKLLIQFQNNGVVDDSQLPKDRFSAERLKGVDSTLKIQPAKLEDSAVYLCASSLFPEPYNEQFFGPGTRLTVL.

The chain joins TRBV9 to TRBJ1-1, with D maybe TRBD1 (6 bases). V was shortened by 3 bases and J by 5 bases, with 17 bases between the two germline ends. Looked up from germline, CDR1 is SGDLS and CDR2 is YYNGEE. This CDR3 is 15 amino acids long. CDR3 residues: CASSAVGRGATEAFF. For the CDR3, the DNA is TGTGCCAGCAGCGCGGTGGGCAGGGGAGCGACTGAAGCTTTCTTT.

This clone was detected only a few times. The junction shows a germline mismatch at one end, possibly a read error. The chain combines TRBV7-9 with TRBJ2-7, with unresolved D. Germline V gene lookup returns CDR1 SEHNR and CDR2 FQNEAQ (reference sequence). The CDR3 length is 12 residues. The CDR3 DNA is TGTGCCAGCAGCTTCACCGGTGGAGCTTTGAACTTC. Translation: CASSFTGGALNF.

This clone was recorded only once. This chain joins TRBV25-1 and TRBJ1-1; D ambiguous. Germline CDR1 is MGHDK and CDR2 is SYGVNS. Trimming pared 6 bases from V and 3 bases from J, leaving 8 bases between. The CDR3 spans 12 residues. CDR3 in amino acids: CASRAFYTEAFF. CDR3 sequence (DNA): TGTGCCAGCAGAGCTTTTTACACTGAAGCTTTCTTT.

This clone has just a few counts. The chain carries TRBV19 and TRBJ1-1; D ambiguous. The length of the CDR3 is 12 residues. Trimming removed 10 bases from V and 11 bases from J, with 20 bases in between. Germline V CDR1 and CDR2: LNHDA, SQIVND (reference sequence). The CDR3 bases are TGTGCCACCTCCCCTGGCGGCCGGGGTGCTTTCTTT. It codes for CATSPGGRGAFF.

CDR3 amino acids: CASSQSKAGFYGYTF. The CDR3 DNA follows: TGCGCCAGCAGCCAATCAAAAGCCGGATTCTATGGCTACACCTTC. This chain connects TRBV4-1 to TRBJ1-2; D remains unclear. The V and J ends lost 2 bases and 4 bases respectively, with 14 bases between them. Looked up from germline, CDR1 is MGHRA and CDR2 is YSYEKL. The CDR3 length is 15 residues.

This clone has only a few counts. The J gene is TRBJ2-1, the V gene TRBV11-3; 9 bases are a match to TRBD1. Germline lookup yields CDR1 SGHNT and CDR2 YENEEA. The CDR3 runs 12 residues. After removal of 5 bases from V and 11 bases from J, the junction contained 4 bases not matched to a gene. CDR3 bases: TGTGCCAGCAGCCCCGGGACAGGGCAGCAGTTCTTC. Protein product: CASSPGTGQQFF.

The rearrangement joins TRBV5-1 to TRBJ2-5, with 9 bases identical to TRBD2. CDR1 is SGHRS, CDR2 YFSETQ, per germline. With 0 bases clipped from V and 5 bases from J, the junction kept 2 bases outside the gene matches. This CDR3 is 14 amino acids long. The CDR3 protein is CASSLAAGGETQYF. The CDR3 region has the DNA TGCGCCAGCAGCTTGGCCGCGGGAGGGGAGACCCAGTACTTC.

This chain joins TRBV11-2 and TRBJ2-5; 7 bases agree with TRBD1. Germline V lookup: CDR1 SGHAT, CDR2 FQNNGV. After removal of 5 bases from V and 7 bases from J, the junction contained 4 bases not matched to a gene. CDR3 length: 12 amino acids. The CDR3 DNA follows: TGTGCCAGCAGCCGGGACAGAACGACCCAGTACTTC. Translation gives CASSRDRTTQYF. The complete variable domain, with remaining parts taken from reference TRBV11-2 and TRBJ2-5, reads EAGVAQSPRYKIIEKRQSVAFWCNPISGHATLYWYQQILGQGPKLLIQFQNNGVVDDSQLPKDRFSAERLKGVDSTLKIQPAKLEDSAVYLCASSRDRTTQYFGPGTRLLVL.

The chain recombines TRBV29-1 with TRBJ2-7, with 13 bases identical to TRBD2. V shed 7 bases and J 6 bases; nucleotides not matched to a gene: 9. Looked up from germline, CDR1 is SQVTM and CDR2 is ANQGSEA. The CDR3 extends over 14 amino acids. The CDR3 DNA follows: TGCAGCGCCGCACTAGCGGGAGGGTCTCTCGAGCAGTACTTC. Its translation is CSAALAGGSLEQYF.